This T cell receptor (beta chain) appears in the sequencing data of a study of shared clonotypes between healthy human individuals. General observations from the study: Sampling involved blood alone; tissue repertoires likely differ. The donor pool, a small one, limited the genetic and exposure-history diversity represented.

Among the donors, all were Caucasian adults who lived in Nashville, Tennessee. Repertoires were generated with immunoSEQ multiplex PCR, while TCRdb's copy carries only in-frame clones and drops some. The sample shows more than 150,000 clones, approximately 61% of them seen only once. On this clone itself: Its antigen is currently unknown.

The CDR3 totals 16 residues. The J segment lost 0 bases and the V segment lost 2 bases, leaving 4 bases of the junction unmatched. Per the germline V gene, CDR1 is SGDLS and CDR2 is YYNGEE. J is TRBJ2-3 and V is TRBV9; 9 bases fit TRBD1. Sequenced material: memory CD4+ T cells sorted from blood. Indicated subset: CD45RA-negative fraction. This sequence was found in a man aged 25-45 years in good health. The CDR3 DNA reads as TGTGCCAGCAGCGTCCGGGACAGGGCTAGCACAGATACGCAGTATTTT. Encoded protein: CASSVRDRASTDTQYF.